Sequencing of this TCR beta chain was carried out in a study of identical twins. A single record per CDR3 protein comes from TCRdb applying MiXCR to the 5' RACE reads. The data hold around 250,000 distinct CDR3 sequences, with approximately 7% observed a single time. The CDR3 runs 13 residues. The V and J ends lost 4 bases and 6 bases respectively, with 16 bases between them. Germline V lookup: CDR1 SQVTM, CDR2 ANQGSEA. The sample was also linked to a second study, of yellow fever vaccine responses in identical twins.

The V and J genes are TRBV29-1 and TRBJ2-7; D is perhaps TRBD2 (7 bases). The sample was memory (CD45RO+) T cells sorted from blood. This TCR was recovered from a woman between 18 and 29 years old in good health. CDR3 nucleotides: TGCAGCGTTGTGGGCAGGGGAGGGATCGAGCAGTACTTC. Residues: CSVVGRGGIEQYF.